The present T cell receptor (beta chain) was sequenced within a study of beta chain features in type 1 diabetes. This CDR3 region has 16 residues. In germline, CDR1 is SGDLS, CDR2 YYNGEE. Trimming removed 4 bases at V and 1 base at J, with 14 bases between. The study's findings and limits: All four CD4+ subsets from Type 1 diabetes patients carried moderately but significantly shorter TCRB CDR3s.

As every portion of the isolated RNA was reverse transcribed, the sequencing read expressed TCRB transcripts. Profiling relied on immunoSEQ multiplex PCR, and the TCRdb table lists in-frame clones only, not all of them. The data hold hundreds of thousands of clones, with about a tenth observed a single time. Of note for this clone: What it recognizes is unknown.

The chain employs TRBV9 and TRBJ2-2; possible D gene TRBD1, 5 bases. The receptor was isolated from a man aged 30 to 45 with type 1 diabetes. Sequences were obtained from naive CD4+ T cells from blood. The chain's CDR3 is CASSLRVGRNTGELFF. The CDR3 DNA is TGTGCCAGCAGCCTCAGGGTAGGGCGGAACACCGGGGAGCTGTTTTTT.